The TCR beta chain under discussion was sequenced for a study of OX40 agonist ivuxolimab in advanced cancers. Study details: Mean age approximately 59 years, range about 23 to 80; 82.7% male. Study outcomes and limitations: Researchers report that CD8+ T cells had, on average, more expanded clones than CD4+. Among some nonresponders, normalized T-cell clonal expansion was also low. Expanded peripheral T-cell antigen specificity went undetermined.

CDR3 size: 16 residues. The V gene's germline CDR1 is GTSNPN and CDR2 SVGIG (reference sequence). Between the trimmed V and J ends, which lost 2 bases and 0 bases, there was a span of 14 bases. Profiling relied on immunoSEQ multiplex PCR, and the TCRdb table lists in-frame clones only, not all of them. The table has about 80,000 clones, approximately 83% seen once. As regards this clone: Its antigen is currently unknown.

Sequencing used CD4+ or CD8+ T cells sorted from blood, obtained in a trial of the OX40 agonist ivuxolimab. The J gene is TRBJ2-1, the V gene TRBV30; D is possibly TRBD2 (6 bases). This TCR derives from an adult with an advanced solid tumor such as melanoma, head and neck, liver or kidney cancer. Written as DNA, the CDR3 is TGTGCCTGGAGTAGGGTAGCGGTGAGCTCCTACAATGAGCAGTTCTTC. Its protein is CAWSRVAVSSYNEQFF. Looking up the rest from reference TRBV30 and TRBJ2-1 gives the full variable domain: SQTIHQWPATLVQPVGSPLSLECTVEGTSNPNLYWYRQAAGRGLQLLFYSVGIGQISSEVPQNLSASRPQDRQFILSSKKLLLSDSGFYLCAWSRVAVSSYNEQFFGPGTRLTVL.